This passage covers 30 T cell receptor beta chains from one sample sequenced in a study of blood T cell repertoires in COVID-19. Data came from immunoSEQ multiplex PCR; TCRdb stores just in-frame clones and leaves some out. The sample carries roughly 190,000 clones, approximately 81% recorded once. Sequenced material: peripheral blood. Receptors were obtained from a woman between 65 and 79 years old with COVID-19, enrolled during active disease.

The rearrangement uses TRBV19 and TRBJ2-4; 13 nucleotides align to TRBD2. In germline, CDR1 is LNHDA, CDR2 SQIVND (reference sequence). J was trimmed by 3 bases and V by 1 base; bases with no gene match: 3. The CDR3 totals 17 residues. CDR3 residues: CASSIGLAGGLKNIQYF. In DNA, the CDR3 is TGTGCCAGTAGTATAGGACTAGCGGGGGGACTCAAAAACATTCAGTACTTC.

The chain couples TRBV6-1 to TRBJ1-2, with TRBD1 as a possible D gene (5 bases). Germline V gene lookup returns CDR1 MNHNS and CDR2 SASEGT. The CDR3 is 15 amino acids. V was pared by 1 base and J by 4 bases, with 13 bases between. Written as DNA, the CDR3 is TGTGCCAGCAGTGAAGTGGGGCAGCCTCTCTATGGCTACACCTTC. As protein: CASSEVGQPLYGYTF.

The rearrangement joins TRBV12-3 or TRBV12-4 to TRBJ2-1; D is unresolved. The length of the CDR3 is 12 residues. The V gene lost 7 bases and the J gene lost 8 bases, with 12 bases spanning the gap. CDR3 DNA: TGTGCCAGCAAGCTAGTGATGCATGAGCAGTTCTTC. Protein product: CASKLVMHEQFF.

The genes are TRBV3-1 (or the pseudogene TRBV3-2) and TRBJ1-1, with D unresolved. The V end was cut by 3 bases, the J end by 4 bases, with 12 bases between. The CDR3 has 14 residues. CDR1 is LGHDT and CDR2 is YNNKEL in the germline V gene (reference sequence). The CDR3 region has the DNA TGTGCCAGCAGCCATGGCACTCCGGGCACTGAAGCTTTCTTT. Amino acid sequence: CASSHGTPGTEAFF.

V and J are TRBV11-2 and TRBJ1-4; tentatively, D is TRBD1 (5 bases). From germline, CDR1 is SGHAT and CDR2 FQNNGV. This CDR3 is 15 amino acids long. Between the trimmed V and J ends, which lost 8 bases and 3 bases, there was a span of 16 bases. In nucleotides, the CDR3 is TGTGCCAGCTCATCGGGGGGGTTGGCTAATGAAAAACTGTTTTTT. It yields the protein CASSSGGLANEKLFF.

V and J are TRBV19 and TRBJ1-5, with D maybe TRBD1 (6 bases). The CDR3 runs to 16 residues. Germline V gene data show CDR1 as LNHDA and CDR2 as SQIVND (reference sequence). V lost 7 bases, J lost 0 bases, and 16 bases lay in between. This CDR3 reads CASTRRQEYSNQPQHF. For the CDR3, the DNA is TGTGCCAGTACCCGAAGACAGGAGTATAGCAATCAGCCCCAGCATTTT.

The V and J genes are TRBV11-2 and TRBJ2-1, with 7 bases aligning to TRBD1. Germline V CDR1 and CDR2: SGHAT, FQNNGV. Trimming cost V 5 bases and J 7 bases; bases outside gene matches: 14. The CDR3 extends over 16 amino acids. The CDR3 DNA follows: TGTGCCAGCAGCAGAACAGGGGCGCCCCTTTCGAATGAGCAGTTCTTC. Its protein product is CASSRTGAPLSNEQFF.

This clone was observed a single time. Here the CDR3 reads CASSPQWGGNTGELFF. CDR3 nucleotide sequence: TGTGCCAGCAGCCCCCAGTGGGGGGGCAACACCGGGGAGCTGTTTTTT. The chain recombines TRBV5-6 with TRBJ2-2, with D perhaps matching TRBD2 (7 bases). Germline values: CDR1 SGHDT, CDR2 YYEEEE. The V and J ends lost 4 bases and 2 bases respectively, with 15 bases between them. This CDR3 is built from 16 residues. The variable domain in full, with the rest retrieved from reference TRBV5-6 and TRBJ2-2, is DAGVTQSPTHLIKTRGQQVTLRCSPKSGHDTVSWYQQALGQGPQFIFQYYEEEERQRGNFPDRFSGHQFPNYSSELNVNALLLGDSALYLCASSPQWGGNTGELFFGEGSRLTVL.

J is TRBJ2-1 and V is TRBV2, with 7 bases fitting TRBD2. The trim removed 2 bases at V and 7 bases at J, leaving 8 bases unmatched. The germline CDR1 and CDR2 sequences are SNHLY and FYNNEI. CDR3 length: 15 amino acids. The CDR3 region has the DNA TGTGCCAGCAGTGAACTGGGGGAGGGTCGAAATGAGCAGTTCTTC. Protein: CASSELGEGRNEQFF.

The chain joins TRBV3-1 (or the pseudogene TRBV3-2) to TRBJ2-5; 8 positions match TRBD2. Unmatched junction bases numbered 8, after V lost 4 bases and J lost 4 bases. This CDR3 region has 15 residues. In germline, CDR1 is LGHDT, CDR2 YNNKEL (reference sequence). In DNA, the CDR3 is TGTGCCAGCAGCCTTCCGGGACTAGGGGGAGAGACCCAGTACTTC. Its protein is CASSLPGLGGETQYF.

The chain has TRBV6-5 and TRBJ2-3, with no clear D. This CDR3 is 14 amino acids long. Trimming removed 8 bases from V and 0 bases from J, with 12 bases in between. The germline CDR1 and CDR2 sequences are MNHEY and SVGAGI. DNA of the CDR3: TGTGCCAGCCTTCATCAACTGAGCACAGATACGCAGTATTTT. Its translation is CASLHQLSTDTQYF.

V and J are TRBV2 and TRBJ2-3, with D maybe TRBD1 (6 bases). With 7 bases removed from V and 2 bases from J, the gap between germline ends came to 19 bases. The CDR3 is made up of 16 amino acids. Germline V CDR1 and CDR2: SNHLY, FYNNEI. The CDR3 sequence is CASKGVWETNTDTQYF. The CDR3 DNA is TGTGCCAGCAAGGGGGTCTGGGAGACGAACACAGATACGCAGTATTTT.

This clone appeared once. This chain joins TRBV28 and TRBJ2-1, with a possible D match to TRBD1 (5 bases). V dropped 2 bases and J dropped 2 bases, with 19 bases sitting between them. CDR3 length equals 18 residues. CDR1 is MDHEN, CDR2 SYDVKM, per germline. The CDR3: CASSLGAGLVLTYNEQFF. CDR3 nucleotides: TGTGCCAGCAGTTTAGGGGCCGGGCTAGTTCTTACCTACAATGAGCAGTTCTTC.

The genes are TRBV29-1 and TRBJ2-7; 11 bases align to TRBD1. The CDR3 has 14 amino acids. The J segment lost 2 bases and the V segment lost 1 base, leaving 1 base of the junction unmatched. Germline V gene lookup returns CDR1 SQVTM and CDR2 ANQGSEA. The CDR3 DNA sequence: TGCAGCGTTGAAGCGGGACAGGGGGCCTACGAGCAGTACTTC. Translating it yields CSVEAGQGAYEQYF.

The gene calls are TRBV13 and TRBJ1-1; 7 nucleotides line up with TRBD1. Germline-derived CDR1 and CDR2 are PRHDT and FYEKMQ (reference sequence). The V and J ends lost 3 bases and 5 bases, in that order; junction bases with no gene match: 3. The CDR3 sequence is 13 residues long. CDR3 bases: TGTGCCAGCAGCTTTCAGGGGGGTACTGAAGCTTTCTTT. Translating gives CASSFQGGTEAFF.

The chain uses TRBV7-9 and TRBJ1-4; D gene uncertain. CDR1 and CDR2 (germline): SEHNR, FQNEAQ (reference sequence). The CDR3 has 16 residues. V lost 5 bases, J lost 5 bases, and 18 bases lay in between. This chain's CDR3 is CASSRLLGPENEKLFF. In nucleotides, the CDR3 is TGTGCCAGCAGCCGATTATTGGGTCCGGAGAATGAAAAACTGTTTTTT.

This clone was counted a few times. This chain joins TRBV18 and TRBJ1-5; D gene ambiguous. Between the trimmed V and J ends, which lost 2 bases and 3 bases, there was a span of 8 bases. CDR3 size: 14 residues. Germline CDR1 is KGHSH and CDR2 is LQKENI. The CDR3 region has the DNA TGTGCCAGCTCACCATCCGCAGACAATCAGCCCCAGCATTTT. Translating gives CASSPSADNQPQHF.

The CDR3 nucleotides are TGTGCCAGCAGCTTAGCGCTCCTAGCTTCGGGGACCGGGGAGCTGTTTTTT. Its protein product is CASSLALLASGTGELFF. The chain employs TRBV7-2 and TRBJ2-2, with a weak D call TRBD2 (5 bases). From germline, CDR1 is SGHTA and CDR2 FQGNSA. This CDR3 contains 17 residues. Trimming removed 0 bases from V and 5 bases from J, with 16 bases in between.

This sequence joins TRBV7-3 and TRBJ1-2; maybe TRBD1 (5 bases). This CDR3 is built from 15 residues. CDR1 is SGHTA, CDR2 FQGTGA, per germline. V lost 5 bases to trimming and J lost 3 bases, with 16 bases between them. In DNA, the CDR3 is TGTGCCAGCAGCCCCAGCGGGGGGGTAGACTATGGCTACACCTTC. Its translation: CASSPSGGVDYGYTF.

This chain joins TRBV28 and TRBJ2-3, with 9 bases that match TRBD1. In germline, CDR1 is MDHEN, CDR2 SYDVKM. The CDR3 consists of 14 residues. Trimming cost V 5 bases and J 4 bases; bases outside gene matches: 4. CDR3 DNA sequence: TGTGCCAGCAGTCGGACAGGGGAGGCAGATACGCAGTATTTT. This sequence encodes CASSRTGEADTQYF. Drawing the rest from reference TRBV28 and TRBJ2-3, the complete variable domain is DVKVTQSSRYLVKRTGEKVFLECVQDMDHENMFWYRQDPGLGLRLIYFSYDVKMKEKGDIPEGYSVSREKKERFSLILESASTNQTSMYLCASSRTGEADTQYFGPGTRLTVL.

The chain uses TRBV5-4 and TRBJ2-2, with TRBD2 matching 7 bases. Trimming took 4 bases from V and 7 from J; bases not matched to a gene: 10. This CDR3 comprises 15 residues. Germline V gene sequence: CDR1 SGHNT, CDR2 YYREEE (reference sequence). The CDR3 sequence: CASSPGRPGGGELFF. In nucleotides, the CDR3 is TGTGCCAGCAGCCCCGGGAGGCCCGGTGGCGGGGAGCTGTTTTTT.

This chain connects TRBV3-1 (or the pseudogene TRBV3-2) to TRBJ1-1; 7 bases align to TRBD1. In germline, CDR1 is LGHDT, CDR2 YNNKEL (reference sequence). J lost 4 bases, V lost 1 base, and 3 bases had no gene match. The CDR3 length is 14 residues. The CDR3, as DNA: TGTGCCAGCAGCCAAGGACAGGGACCCACTGAAGCTTTCTTT. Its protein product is CASSQGQGPTEAFF.

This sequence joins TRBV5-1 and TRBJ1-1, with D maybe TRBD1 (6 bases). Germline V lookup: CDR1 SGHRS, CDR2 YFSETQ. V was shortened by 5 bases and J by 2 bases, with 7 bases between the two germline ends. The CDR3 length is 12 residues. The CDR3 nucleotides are TGCGCCAGCAGACAGGGTAACACTGAAGCTTTCTTT. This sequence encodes CASRQGNTEAFF.

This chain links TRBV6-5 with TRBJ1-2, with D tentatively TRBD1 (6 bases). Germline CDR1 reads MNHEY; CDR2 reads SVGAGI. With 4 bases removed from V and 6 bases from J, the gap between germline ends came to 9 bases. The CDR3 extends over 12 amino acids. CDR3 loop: CASSSRGNGYTF. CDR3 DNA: TGTGCCAGCAGTTCCAGGGGAAATGGCTACACCTTC.

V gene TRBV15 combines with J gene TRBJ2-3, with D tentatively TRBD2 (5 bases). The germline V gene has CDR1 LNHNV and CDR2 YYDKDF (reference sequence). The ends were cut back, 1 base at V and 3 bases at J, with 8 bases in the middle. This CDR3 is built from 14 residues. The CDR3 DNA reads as TGTGCCACCAGCAGAGGGGGAGAGACAGATACGCAGTATTTT. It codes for CATSRGGETDTQYF.

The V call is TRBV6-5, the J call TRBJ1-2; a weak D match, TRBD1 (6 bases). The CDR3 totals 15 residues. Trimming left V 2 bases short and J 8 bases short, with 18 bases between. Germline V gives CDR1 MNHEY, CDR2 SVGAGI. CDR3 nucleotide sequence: TGTGCCAGCAGTTACGGGGTCGTGGGGGCGCGAGGCTACACCTTC. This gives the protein CASSYGVVGARGYTF.

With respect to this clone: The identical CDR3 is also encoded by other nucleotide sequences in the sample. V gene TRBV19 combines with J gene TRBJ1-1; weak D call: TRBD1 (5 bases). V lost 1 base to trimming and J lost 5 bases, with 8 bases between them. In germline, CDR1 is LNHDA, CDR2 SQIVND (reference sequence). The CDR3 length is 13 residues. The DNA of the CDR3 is TGTGCCAGTAGTATAGGGTCAGGGACTGAAGCTTTCTTT. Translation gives CASSIGSGTEAFF.

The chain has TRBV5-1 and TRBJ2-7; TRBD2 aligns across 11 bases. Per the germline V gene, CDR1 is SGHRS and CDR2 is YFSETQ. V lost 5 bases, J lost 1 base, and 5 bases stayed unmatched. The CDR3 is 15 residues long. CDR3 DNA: TGCGCCAGCAGACCTACTAGCGGGAGTTCCTACGAGCAGTACTTC. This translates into CASRPTSGSSYEQYF.

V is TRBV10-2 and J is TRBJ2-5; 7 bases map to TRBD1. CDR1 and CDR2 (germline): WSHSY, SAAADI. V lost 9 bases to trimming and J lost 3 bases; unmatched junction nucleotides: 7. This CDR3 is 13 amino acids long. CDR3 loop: CARDGTVEETQYF. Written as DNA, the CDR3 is TGCGCCAGAGACGGGACAGTAGAAGAGACCCAGTACTTC.

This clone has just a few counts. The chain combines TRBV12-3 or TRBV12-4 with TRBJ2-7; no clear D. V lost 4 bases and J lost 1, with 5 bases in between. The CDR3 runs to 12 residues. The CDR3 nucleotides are TGTGCCAGCAGTTCAGGATCCTACGAGCAGTACTTC. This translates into CASSSGSYEQYF.